Listed here are 18 T cell receptor beta chains from one sample, sequenced in a study of blood T cell repertoires in COVID-19. Some clones are missing from TCRdb's copy, which holds only in-frame ones; the method was immunoSEQ multiplex PCR. The profile shows about 480,000 clones, more than 85% of them singletons. The sequenced sample was peripheral blood. These receptor sequences come from a woman aged 30 to 39 with acute or convalescent COVID-19.

The rearrangement joins TRBV7-3 to TRBJ2-3; 7 bases agree with TRBD2. Germline assignment: CDR1 SGHTA and CDR2 FQGTGA. CDR3 length equals 16 residues. With V trimmed by 5 bases and J by 0 bases, 8 bases remained unmatched. The CDR3 here is CASSPLGGGSTDTQYF. The CDR3 DNA follows: TGTGCCAGCAGCCCCTTGGGCGGGGGAAGCACAGATACGCAGTATTTT.

The table lists this clone with a count of one. This rearrangement joins TRBV12-3 or TRBV12-4 to TRBJ2-5; maybe TRBD1 (6 bases). V dropped 6 bases and J dropped 7 bases, with 15 bases sitting between them. This CDR3 spans 13 amino acids. The CDR3 DNA reads TGTGCCAGCAGACCCGGGACAAGAAGGACCCAGTACTTC. Residues: CASRPGTRRTQYF.

The J gene is TRBJ2-1, the V gene TRBV6-5, with 7 bases matching TRBD1. With V trimmed by 7 bases and J by 3 bases, 9 bases remained unmatched. CDR1 is MNHEY and CDR2 is SVGAGI in the germline V gene. The CDR3 contains 15 residues. CDR3 nucleotide sequence: TGTGCCAGCAATACTCCGGGACAGATCTACAATGAGCAGTTCTTC. Translation: CASNTPGQIYNEQFF.

J is TRBJ2-2 and V is TRBV9, with D perhaps TRBD2 (5 bases). The V gene's germline CDR1 is SGDLS and CDR2 YYNGEE. This CDR3 is built from 14 residues. V was trimmed by 0 bases and J by 8 bases, leaving 11 bases between them. The chain's CDR3 is CASSVERGGGELFF. The CDR3 nucleotides read TGTGCCAGCAGCGTAGAGAGAGGCGGGGGGGAGCTGTTTTTT.

V and J are TRBV28 and TRBJ2-7; tentative D call: TRBD2 (6 bases). The germline V gene has CDR1 MDHEN and CDR2 SYDVKM. Trimming removed 8 bases at V and 2 bases at J, with 7 bases between. The CDR3 covers 11 residues. CDR3 DNA sequence: TGTGCCAGCGGGGAGGCCTACGAGCAGTACTTC. Translation: CASGEAYEQYF.

The chain carries TRBV12-3 or TRBV12-4 and TRBJ2-3, with no clear D. V lost 6 bases to trimming and J lost 6 bases, with 10 bases between them. This CDR3 region has 12 residues. CDR3 DNA sequence: TGTGCCAGCAGCCACTCCTTGGATACGCAGTATTTT. Residues: CASSHSLDTQYF.

This chain connects TRBV10-3 to TRBJ2-5; 8 nucleotides match TRBD2. This CDR3 is built from 15 residues. In germline, CDR1 is ENHRY, CDR2 SYGVKD. V dropped 5 bases and J dropped 2; count of bases not matched to a gene: 7. Here the CDR3 DNA reads TGTGCCATCAGTCCCTCGCGGGGGGCTCAAGAGACCCAGTACTTC. Amino acids: CAISPSRGAQETQYF.

This clone has a handful of counts. This rearrangement joins TRBV18 to TRBJ2-3; D might be TRBD2 (5 bases). From germline, CDR1 is KGHSH and CDR2 LQKENI. The CDR3 extends over 17 amino acids. Trimming took 3 bases from V and 9 from J, leaving 25 bases between them. CDR3 region: CASSPVVGLGHGDTQYF. The CDR3 coding sequence is TGTGCCAGCTCACCCGTTGTAGGACTCGGGCACGGAGACACGCAGTATTTT.

The rearrangement links TRBV5-6 to TRBJ1-6, with 7 bases identical to TRBD1. CDR1 is SGHDT and CDR2 is YYEEEE in the germline V gene. V trimming: 2 bases; J trimming: 10 bases; junction bases outside the gene matches: 9. The CDR3 sequence is 15 residues long. The DNA for the CDR3 is TGTGCCAGCAGCTTACAGGGGCTTTTGGAGTCACCCCTCCACTTT. Its translation is CASSLQGLLESPLHF.

The chain uses TRBV2 and TRBJ1-3, with 7 bases lining up with TRBD1. The V gene end was trimmed by 5 bases and the J gene end by 3 bases; junction bases not matched to a gene: 4. The CDR3 contains 14 residues. Germline CDR1 SNHLY, CDR2 FYNNEI. CDR3 DNA: TGTGCCAGCAGTTTGACAGGGAGTGGAAACACCATATATTTT. It yields the protein CASSLTGSGNTIYF.

The chain recombines TRBV9 with TRBJ1-1; 8 bases align to TRBD1. Germline-derived CDR1 and CDR2 are SGDLS and YYNGEE. This CDR3 is 12 amino acids long. The V segment lost 3 bases and the J segment 7 bases; nucleotides outside the gene matches: 2. The CDR3 nucleotides are TGTGCCAGCAGCGAACAGGGGGGTGAAGCTTTCTTT. Protein sequence: CASSEQGGEAFF.

The genes are TRBV19 and TRBJ1-1; no clear D. Germline CDR1 reads LNHDA; CDR2 reads SQIVND (reference sequence). This CDR3 region has 13 residues. V was shortened by 5 bases and J by 4 bases, with 11 bases between the two germline ends. The CDR3 here is CASSPGVFTEAFF. The CDR3 nucleotides are TGTGCCAGTAGTCCCGGGGTGTTCACTGAAGCTTTCTTT.

This chain connects TRBV6-6 to TRBJ1-2; TRBD1 agrees at 7 bases. J was trimmed by 2 bases and V by 6 bases; bases with no gene match: 3. Germline loops: CDR1 MNHNY, CDR2 SVGAGI (reference sequence). The CDR3 sequence is 13 residues long. DNA for the CDR3: TGTGCCAGCAGCCTGGACAGGAACTATGGCTACACCTTC. It specifies CASSLDRNYGYTF.

The chain links TRBV27 to TRBJ2-7; D is perhaps TRBD2 (5 bases). From germline, CDR1 is MNHEY and CDR2 SMNVEV (reference sequence). V gave up 8 bases and J gave up 0 bases, with 11 bases separating them. This CDR3 has 13 residues. The CDR3 nucleotides are TGTGCCAGCGCCGAGGGATTCTCCTACGAGCAGTACTTC. Translated: CASAEGFSYEQYF.

This chain connects TRBV28 to TRBJ2-3; 7 nucleotides agree with TRBD1. The CDR3 covers 12 residues. The V and J ends lost 5 bases and 11 bases, in that order; junction bases with no gene match: 7. Germline CDR1 and CDR2: MDHEN and SYDVKM. As DNA, the CDR3 is TGTGCCAGCAGTCCCGGACAGGCAATGCAGTATTTT. Translating gives CASSPGQAMQYF.

This chain connects TRBV3-1 (or the pseudogene TRBV3-2) to TRBJ2-3, with 10 nucleotides matching TRBD2. V shed 2 bases, J shed 0 bases, and the junction held 2 bases outside the gene matches. Germline V gene lookup returns CDR1 LGHDT and CDR2 YNNKEL (reference sequence). CDR3 length: 16 residues. The CDR3 DNA follows: TGTGCCAGCAGCCAACTAGCGGGGGCAAGCACAGATACGCAGTATTTT. It is translated as CASSQLAGASTDTQYF.

The chain joins TRBV15 to TRBJ2-3, with D tentatively TRBD1 (5 bases). V lost 2 bases and J lost 2, with 23 bases in between. The CDR3 is 19 residues long. Per the germline V gene, CDR1 is LNHNV and CDR2 is YYDKDF (reference sequence). The CDR3 sequence: CATSRHGATLDGVTDTQYF. The CDR3 region has the DNA TGTGCCACCAGCAGACATGGGGCGACTTTGGACGGAGTCACAGATACGCAGTATTTT.

The chain uses TRBV7-9 and TRBJ1-1; no clear D. Germline assignment: CDR1 SEHNR and CDR2 FQNEAQ (reference sequence). The length of the CDR3 is 15 residues. V was trimmed by 5 bases and J by 5 bases, leaving 18 bases between them. CDR3 DNA sequence: TGTGCCAGCAGCCCCGACCCCGCTGACTTGACTGAAGCTTTCTTT. Protein: CASSPDPADLTEAFF.